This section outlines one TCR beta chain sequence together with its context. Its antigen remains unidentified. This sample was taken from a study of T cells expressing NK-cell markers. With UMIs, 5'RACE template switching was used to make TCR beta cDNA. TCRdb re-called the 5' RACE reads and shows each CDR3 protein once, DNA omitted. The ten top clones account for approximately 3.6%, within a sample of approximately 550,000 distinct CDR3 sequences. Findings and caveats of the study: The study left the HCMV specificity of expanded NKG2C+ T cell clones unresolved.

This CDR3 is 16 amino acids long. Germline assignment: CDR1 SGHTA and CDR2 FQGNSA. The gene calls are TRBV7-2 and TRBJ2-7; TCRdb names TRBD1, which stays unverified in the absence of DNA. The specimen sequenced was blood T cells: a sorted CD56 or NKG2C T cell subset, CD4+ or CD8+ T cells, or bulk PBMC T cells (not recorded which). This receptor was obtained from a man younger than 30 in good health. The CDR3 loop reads CASSLVLGAGRDEQYF.